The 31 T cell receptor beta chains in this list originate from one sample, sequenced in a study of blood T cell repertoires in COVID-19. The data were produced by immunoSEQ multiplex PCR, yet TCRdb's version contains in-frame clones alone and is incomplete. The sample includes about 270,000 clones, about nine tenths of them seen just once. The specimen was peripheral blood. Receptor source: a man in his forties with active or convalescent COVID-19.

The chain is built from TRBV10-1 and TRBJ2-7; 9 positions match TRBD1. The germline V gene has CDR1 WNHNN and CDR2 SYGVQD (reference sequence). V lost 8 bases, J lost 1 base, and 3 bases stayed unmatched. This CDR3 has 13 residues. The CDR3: CASGGTGSYEQYF. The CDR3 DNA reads TGCGCCAGCGGGGGGACAGGGTCCTACGAGCAGTACTTC.

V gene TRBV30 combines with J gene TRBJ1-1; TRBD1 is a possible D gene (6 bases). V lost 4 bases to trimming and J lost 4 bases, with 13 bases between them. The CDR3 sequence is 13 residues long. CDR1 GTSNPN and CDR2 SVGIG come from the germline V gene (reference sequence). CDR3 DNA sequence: TGTGCCTGGAACAGGGAAATTGGCACTGAAGCTTTCTTT. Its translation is CAWNREIGTEAFF.

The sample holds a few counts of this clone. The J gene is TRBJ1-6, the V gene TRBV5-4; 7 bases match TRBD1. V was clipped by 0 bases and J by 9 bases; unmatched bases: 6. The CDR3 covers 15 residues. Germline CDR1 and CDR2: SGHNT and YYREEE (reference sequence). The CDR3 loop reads CASSLGADRASPLHF. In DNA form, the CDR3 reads TGTGCCAGCAGCTTGGGGGCCGACAGGGCTTCACCCCTCCACTTT.

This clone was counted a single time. CDR3 residues: CASGLGTGRSEQYF. In DNA, the CDR3 is TGTGCTAGTGGTTTGGGCACAGGGCGAAGCGAGCAGTACTTC. This chain joins TRBV12-5 and TRBJ2-7; D is perhaps TRBD1 (6 bases). This CDR3 spans 14 amino acids. V dropped 1 base and J dropped 6 bases, with 13 bases sitting between them. Germline V gene lookup returns CDR1 LGHNT and CDR2 FRNRAP.

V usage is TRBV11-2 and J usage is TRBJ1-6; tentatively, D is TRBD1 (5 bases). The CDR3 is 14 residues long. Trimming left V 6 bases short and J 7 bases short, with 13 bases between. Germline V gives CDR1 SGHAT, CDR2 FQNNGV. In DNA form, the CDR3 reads TGTGCCAGCAGTGAAATCCGGGGGAATTCACCCCTCCACTTT. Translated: CASSEIRGNSPLHF.

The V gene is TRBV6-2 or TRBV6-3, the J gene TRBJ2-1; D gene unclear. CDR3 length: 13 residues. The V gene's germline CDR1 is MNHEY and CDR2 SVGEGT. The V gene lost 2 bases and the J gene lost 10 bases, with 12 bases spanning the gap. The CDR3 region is CASSYRLREEQFF. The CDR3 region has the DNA TGTGCCAGCAGTTACCGCCTACGAGAAGAGCAGTTCTTC.

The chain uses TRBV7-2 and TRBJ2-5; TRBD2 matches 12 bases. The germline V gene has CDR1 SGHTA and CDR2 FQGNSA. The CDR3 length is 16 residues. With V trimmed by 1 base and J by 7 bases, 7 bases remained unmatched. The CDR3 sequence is CASSLVTSGGRGTQYF. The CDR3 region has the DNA TGTGCCAGCAGCTTAGTGACTAGCGGGGGCCGAGGGACCCAGTACTTC.

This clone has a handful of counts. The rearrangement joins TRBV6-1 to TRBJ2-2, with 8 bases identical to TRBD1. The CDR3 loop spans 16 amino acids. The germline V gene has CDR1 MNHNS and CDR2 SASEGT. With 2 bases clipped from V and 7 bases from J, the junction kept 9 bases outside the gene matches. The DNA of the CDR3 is TGTGCCAGCAGTGAAAAGGGAGGACAGGGTTACGGGGAGCTGTTTTTT. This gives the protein CASSEKGGQGYGELFF.

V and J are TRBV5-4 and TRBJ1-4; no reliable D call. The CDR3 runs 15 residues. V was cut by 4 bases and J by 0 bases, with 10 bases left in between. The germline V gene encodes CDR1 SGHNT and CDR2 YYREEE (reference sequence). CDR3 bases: TGTGCCAGCAGCGCCTCACCGGCAACTAATGAAAAACTGTTTTTT. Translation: CASSASPATNEKLFF.

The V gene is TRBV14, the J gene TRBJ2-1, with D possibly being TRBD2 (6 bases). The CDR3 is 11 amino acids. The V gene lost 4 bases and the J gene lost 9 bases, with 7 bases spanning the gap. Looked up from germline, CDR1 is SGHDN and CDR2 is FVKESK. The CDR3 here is CASSPGLEQFF. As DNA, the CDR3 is TGTGCCAGCAGCCCGGGACTTGAGCAGTTCTTC.

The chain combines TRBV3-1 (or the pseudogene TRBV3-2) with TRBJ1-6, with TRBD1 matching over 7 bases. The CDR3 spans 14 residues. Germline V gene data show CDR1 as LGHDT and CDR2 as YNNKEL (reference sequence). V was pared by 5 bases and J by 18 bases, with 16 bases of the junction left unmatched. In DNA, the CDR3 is TGTGCCAGCAGCTCCCACGCGGACAGGCCTGACACCCACTTT. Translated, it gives CASSSHADRPDTHF.

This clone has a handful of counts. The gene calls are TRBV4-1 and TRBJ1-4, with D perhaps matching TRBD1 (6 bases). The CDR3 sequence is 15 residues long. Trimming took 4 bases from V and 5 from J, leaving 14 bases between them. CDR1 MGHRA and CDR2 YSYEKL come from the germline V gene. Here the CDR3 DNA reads TGCGCCAGCAGCCTCCAGGGGCGCCCAAATGAAAAACTGTTTTTT. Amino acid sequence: CASSLQGRPNEKLFF.

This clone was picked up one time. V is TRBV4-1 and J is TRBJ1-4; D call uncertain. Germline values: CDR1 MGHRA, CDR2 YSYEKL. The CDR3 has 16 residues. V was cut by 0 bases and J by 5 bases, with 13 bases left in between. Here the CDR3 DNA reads TGCGCCAGCAGCCAAGACAGGATGGTGGTAAATGAAAAACTGTTTTTT. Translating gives CASSQDRMVVNEKLFF.

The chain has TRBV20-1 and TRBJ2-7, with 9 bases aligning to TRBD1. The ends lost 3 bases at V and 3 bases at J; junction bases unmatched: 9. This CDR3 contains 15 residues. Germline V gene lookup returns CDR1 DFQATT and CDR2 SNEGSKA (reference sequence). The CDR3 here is CSASFGTGKVYEQYF. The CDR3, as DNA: TGCAGTGCTAGTTTTGGGACAGGGAAAGTCTACGAGCAGTACTTC.

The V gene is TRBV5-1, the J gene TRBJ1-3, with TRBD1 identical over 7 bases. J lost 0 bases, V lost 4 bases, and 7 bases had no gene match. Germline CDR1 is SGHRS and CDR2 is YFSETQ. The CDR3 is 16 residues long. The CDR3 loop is CASSNGQVLSGNTIYF. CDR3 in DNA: TGCGCCAGCAGCAACGGACAGGTCCTCTCTGGAAACACCATATATTTT. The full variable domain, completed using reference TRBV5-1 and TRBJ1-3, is KAGVTQTPRYLIKTRGQQVTLSCSPISGHRSVSWYQQTPGQGLQFLFEYFSETQRNKGNFPGRFSGRQFSNSRSEMNVSTLELGDSALYLCASSNGQVLSGNTIYFGEGSWLTVV.

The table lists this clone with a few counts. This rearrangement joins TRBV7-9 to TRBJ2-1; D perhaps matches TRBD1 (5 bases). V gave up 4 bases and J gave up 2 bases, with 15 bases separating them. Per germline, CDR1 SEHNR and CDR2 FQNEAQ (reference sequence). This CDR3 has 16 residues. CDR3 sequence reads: CASSSLGAAPYNEQFF. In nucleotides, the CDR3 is TGTGCCAGCAGCTCCCTTGGGGCTGCCCCCTACAATGAGCAGTTCTTC.

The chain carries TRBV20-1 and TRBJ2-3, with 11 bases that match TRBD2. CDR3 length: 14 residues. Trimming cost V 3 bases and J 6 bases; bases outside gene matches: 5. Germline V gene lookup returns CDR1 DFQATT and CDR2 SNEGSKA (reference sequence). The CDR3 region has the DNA TGCAGTGCTAGTATTAGCGGGAGGGGGGATACGCAGTATTTT. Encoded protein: CSASISGRGDTQYF.

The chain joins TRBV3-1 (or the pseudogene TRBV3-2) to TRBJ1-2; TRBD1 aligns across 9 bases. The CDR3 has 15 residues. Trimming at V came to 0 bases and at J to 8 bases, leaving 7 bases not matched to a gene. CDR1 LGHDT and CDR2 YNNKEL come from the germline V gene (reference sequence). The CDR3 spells CASSQDRGQGGGYTF. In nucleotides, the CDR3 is TGTGCCAGCAGCCAAGATCGGGGACAGGGAGGCGGCTACACCTTC.

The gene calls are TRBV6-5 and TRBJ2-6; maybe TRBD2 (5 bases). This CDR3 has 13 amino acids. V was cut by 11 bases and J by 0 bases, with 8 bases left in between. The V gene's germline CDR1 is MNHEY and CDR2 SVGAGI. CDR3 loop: CASGISGANVLTF. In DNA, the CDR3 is TGTGCCTCCGGGATCTCTGGGGCCAACGTCCTGACTTTC.

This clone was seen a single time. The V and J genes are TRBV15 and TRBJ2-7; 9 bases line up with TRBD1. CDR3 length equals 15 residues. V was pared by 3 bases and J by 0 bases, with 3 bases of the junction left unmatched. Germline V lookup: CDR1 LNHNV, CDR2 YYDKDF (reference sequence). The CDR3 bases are TGTGCCACCAGCAGTGACAGGGGGAGCTCCTACGAGCAGTACTTC. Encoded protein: CATSSDRGSSYEQYF.

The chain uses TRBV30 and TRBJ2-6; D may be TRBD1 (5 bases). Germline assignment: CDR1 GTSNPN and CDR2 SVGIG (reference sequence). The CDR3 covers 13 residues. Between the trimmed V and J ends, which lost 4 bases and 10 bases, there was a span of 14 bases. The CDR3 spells CAWTWGSPNVLTF. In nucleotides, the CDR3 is TGTGCCTGGACGTGGGGCTCCCCAAACGTCCTGACTTTC.

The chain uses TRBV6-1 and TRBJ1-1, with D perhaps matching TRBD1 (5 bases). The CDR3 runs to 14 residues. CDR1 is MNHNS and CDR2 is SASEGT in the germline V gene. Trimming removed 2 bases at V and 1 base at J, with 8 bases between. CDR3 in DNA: TGTGCCAGCAGTGAAAGGGGAAAGAACACTGAAGCTTTCTTT. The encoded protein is CASSERGKNTEAFF.

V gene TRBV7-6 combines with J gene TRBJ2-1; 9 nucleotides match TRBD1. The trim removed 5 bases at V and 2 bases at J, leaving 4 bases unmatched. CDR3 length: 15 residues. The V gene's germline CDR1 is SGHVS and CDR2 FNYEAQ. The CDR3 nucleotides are TGTGCCAGCAGCGGGGACAGGGAAGCCTACAATGAGCAGTTCTTC. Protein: CASSGDREAYNEQFF. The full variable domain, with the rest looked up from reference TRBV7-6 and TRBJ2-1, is GAGVSQSPRYKVTKRGQDVALRCDPISGHVSLYWYRQALGQGPEFLTYFNYEAQQDKSGLPNDRFSAERPEGSISTLTIQRTEQRDSAMYRCASSGDREAYNEQFFGPGTRLTVL.

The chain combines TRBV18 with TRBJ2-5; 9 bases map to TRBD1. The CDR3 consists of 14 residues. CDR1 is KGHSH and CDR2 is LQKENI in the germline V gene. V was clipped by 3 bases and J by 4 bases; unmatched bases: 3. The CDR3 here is CASSPGTGIETQYF. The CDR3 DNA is TGTGCCAGCTCACCCGGGACAGGGATAGAGACCCAGTACTTC.

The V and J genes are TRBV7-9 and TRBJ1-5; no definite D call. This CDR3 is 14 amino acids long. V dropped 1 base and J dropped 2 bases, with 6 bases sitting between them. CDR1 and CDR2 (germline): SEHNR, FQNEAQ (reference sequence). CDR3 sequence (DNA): TGTGCCAGCAGCTTAGTGGCAGGCAATCAGCCCCAGCATTTT. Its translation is CASSLVAGNQPQHF.

The CDR3 reads CASSFPGGGNTIYF. In nucleotides, the CDR3 is TGTGCCAGCAGCTTCCCAGGAGGGGGAAACACCATATATTTT. The V and J genes are TRBV5-4 and TRBJ1-3; no firm D call. The CDR3 has 14 amino acids. Trimming stripped 2 bases from V and 4 bases from J, with 10 bases between. Germline V gene sequence: CDR1 SGHNT, CDR2 YYREEE (reference sequence).

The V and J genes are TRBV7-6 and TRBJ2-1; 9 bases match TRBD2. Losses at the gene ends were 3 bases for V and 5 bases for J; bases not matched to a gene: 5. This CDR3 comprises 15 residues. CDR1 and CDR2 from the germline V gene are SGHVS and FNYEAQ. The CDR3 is CASSFYAGGNNEQFF. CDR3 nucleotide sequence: TGTGCCAGCAGCTTTTACGCGGGAGGGAACAATGAGCAGTTCTTC.

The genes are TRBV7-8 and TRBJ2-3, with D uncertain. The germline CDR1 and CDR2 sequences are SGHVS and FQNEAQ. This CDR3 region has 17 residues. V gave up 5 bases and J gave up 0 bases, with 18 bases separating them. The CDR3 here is CASSTPKRTSSTDTQYF. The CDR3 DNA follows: TGTGCCAGCAGCACGCCCAAGCGCACATCTAGCACAGATACGCAGTATTTT. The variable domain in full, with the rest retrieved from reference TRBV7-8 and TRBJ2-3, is GAGVSQSPRYKVAKRGQDVALRCDPISGHVSLFWYQQALGQGPEFLTYFQNEAQLDKSGLPSDRFFAERPEGSVSTLKIQRTQQEDSAVYLCASSTPKRTSSTDTQYFGPGTRLTVL.

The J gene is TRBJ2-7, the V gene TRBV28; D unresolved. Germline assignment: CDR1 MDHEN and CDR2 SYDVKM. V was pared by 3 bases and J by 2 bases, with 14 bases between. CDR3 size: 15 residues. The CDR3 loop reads CASSFSANSPYEQYF. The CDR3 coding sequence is TGTGCCAGCAGTTTCTCGGCGAACAGTCCCTACGAGCAGTACTTC. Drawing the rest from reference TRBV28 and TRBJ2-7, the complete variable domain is DVKVTQSSRYLVKRTGEKVFLECVQDMDHENMFWYRQDPGLGLRLIYFSYDVKMKEKGDIPEGYSVSREKKERFSLILESASTNQTSMYLCASSFSANSPYEQYFGPGTRLTVT.

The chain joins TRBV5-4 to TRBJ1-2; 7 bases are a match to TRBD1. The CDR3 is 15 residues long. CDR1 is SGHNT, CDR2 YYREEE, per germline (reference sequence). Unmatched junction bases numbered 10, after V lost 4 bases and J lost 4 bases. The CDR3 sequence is CASSRRAAGGYGYTF. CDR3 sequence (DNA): TGTGCCAGCAGCCGCCGGGCGGCAGGGGGCTATGGCTACACCTTC. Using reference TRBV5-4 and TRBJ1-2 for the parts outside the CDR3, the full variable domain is ETGVTQSPTHLIKTRGQQVTLRCSSQSGHNTVSWYQQALGQGPQFIFQYYREEENGRGNFPPRFSGLQFPNYSSELNVNALELDDSALYLCASSRRAAGGYGYTFGSGTRLTVV.

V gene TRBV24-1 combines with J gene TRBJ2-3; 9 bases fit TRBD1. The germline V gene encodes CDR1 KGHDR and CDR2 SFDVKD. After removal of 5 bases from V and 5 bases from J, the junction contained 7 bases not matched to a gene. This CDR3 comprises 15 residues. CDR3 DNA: TGTGCCACCAGTGTCCCGGGACAGGGACAAGATACGCAGTATTTT. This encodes CATSVPGQGQDTQYF.